This TCR beta chain came from a study of CD8 T cells in ankylosing spondylitis. Study-level points and caveats: Ankylosing spondylitis blood appeared to carry a characteristic TCR beta motif of 7 or 8 highly homologous variants. Reports say disease-linked clones showed up significantly more in matched ankylosing spondylitis synovial fluid.

Quantitative barcoded 5'-RACE was used to prepare TCR beta libraries. Using its own MiXCR run on the 5' RACE reads, TCRdb lists one record per CDR3 protein. The table has 300,000 to 400,000 distinct CDR3 sequences, 20% seen once. Germline loops: CDR1 ENHRY, CDR2 SYGVKD. With V trimmed by 8 bases and J by 5 bases, 8 bases remained unmatched. The CDR3 consists of 13 residues. For this clonotype: Its antigen is undetermined.

This TCR derives from a male donor with ankylosing spondylitis or in good health (not recorded which). The chain links TRBV10-3 to TRBJ1-1; 7 positions agree with TRBD1. Material for sequencing was blood, either unsorted or a sorted T cell fraction (not recorded which). The CDR3 here is CAIYSGGVTEAFF. In nucleotides, the CDR3 is TGTGCCATCTACTCAGGGGGAGTGACTGAAGCTTTCTTT.